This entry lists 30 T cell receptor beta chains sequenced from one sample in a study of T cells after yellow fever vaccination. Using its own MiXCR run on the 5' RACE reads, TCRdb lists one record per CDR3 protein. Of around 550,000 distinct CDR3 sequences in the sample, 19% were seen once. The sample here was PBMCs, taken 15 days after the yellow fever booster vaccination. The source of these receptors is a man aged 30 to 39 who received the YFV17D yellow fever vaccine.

The CDR3 DNA reads as TGTGCCAGCGGAAGGACTTCCTACAATGAGCAGTTCTTC. Residues: CASGRTSYNEQFF. This rearrangement joins TRBV4-2 to TRBJ2-1, with D possibly TRBD2 on 5 matching bases. With 8 bases removed from V and 1 base from J, the gap between germline ends came to 9 bases. Germline V lookup: CDR1 LGHNA, CDR2 YNFKEQ. There are 13 residues in the CDR3.

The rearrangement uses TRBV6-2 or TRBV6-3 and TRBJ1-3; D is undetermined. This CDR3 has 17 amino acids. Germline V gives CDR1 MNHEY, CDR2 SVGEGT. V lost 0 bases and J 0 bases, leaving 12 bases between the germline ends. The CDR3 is CASSYSRTADSGNTIYF. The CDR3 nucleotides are TGTGCCAGCAGTTACTCGAGGACGGCCGACTCTGGAAACACCATATATTTT.

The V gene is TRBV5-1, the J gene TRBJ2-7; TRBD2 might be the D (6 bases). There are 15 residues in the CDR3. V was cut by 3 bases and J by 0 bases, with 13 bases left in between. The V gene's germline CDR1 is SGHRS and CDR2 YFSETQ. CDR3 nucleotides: TGCGCCAGCAGCTCACCGGGGGAGGTCTCCTACGAGCAGTACTTC. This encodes CASSSPGEVSYEQYF.

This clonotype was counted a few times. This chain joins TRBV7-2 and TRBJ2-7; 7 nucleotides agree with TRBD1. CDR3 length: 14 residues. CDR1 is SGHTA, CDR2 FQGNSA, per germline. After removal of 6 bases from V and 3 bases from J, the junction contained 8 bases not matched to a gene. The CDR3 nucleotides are TGTGCCAGCAGGCCGTCCCGGGACAGCTACGAGCAGTACTTC. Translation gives CASRPSRDSYEQYF.

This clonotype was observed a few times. The CDR3 bases are TGCAGTGCTAGACAGACTAACACCGGGGAGCTGTTTTTT. Translation gives CSARQTNTGELFF. The chain carries TRBV20-1 and TRBJ2-2; D not resolved. V lost 2 bases, J lost 2 bases, and 6 bases lay in between. There are 13 residues in the CDR3. The germline CDR1 and CDR2 sequences are DFQATT and SNEGSKA (reference sequence).

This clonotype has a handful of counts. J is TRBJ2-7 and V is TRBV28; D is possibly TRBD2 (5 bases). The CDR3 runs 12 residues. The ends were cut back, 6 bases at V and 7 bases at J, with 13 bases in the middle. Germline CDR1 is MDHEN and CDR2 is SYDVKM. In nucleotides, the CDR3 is TGTGCCAGCAGGCGATCGTGGGAGGAGCAGTACTTC. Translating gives CASRRSWEEQYF. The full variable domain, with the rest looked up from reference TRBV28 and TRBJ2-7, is DVKVTQSSRYLVKRTGEKVFLECVQDMDHENMFWYRQDPGLGLRLIYFSYDVKMKEKGDIPEGYSVSREKKERFSLILESASTNQTSMYLCASRRSWEEQYFGPGTRLTVT.

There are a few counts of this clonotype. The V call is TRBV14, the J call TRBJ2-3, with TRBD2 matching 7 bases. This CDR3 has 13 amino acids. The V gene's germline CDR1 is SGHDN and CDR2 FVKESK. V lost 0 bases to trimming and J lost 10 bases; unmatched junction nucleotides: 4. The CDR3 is CASSQDLGRSQYF. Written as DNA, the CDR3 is TGTGCCAGCAGCCAAGATCTCGGGAGGTCGCAGTATTTT.

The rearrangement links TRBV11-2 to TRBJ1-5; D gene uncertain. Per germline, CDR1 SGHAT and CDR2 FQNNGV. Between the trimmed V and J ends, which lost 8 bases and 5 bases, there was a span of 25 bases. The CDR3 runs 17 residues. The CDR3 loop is CASAPLAEGPNYQPQHF. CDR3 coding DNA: TGTGCCAGCGCTCCCCTTGCCGAGGGTCCTAACTATCAGCCCCAGCATTTT.

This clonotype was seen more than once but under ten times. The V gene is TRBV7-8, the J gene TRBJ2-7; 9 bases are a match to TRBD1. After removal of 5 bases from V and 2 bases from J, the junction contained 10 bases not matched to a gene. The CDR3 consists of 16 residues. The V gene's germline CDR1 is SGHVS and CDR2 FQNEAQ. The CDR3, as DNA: TGTGCCAGCAGCACCGGACAGGGGTCGATCACCTACGAGCAGTACTTC. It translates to CASSTGQGSITYEQYF.

CDR3 residues: CSFSDRGKDTQYF. Written as DNA, the CDR3 is TGCAGCTTCTCGGACAGGGGAAAAGATACGCAGTATTTT. This chain links TRBV29-1 with TRBJ2-3; 9 bases are shared with TRBD1. Germline trimming cut 8 bases from V and 5 bases from J; bases unmatched to any gene: 8. The CDR3 extends over 13 amino acids. The germline CDR1 and CDR2 sequences are SQVTM and ANQGSEA.

Written as DNA, the CDR3 is TGTGCCAGCAGACAATGGCGGGATCGCCAGGCCGCCAAAAACATTCAGTACTTC. Translated, it gives CASRQWRDRQAAKNIQYF. V is TRBV6-1 and J is TRBJ2-4; TRBD2 might be the D (6 bases). Per the germline V gene, CDR1 is MNHNS and CDR2 is SASEGT. The CDR3 extends over 18 amino acids. V shed 6 bases and J shed 1 base, with 22 bases lying between them.

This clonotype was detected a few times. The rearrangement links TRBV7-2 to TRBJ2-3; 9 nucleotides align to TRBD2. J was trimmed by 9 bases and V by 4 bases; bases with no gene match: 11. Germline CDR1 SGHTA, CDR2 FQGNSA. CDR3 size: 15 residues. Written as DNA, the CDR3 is TGTGCCAGCAGCTGGGATAGCGGGAGTAGAGGAACGCAGTATTTT. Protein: CASSWDSGSRGTQYF.

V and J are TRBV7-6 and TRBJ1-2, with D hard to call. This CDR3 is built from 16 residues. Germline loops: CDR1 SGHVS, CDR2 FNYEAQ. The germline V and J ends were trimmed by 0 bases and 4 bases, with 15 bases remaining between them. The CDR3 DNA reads TGTGCCAGCAGCTTAGCGCGCACAGCCCTAAGCTATGGCTACACCTTC. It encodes CASSLARTALSYGYTF.

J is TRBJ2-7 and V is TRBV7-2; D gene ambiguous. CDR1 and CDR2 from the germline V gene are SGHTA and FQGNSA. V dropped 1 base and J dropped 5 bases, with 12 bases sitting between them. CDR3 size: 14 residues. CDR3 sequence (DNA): TGTGCCAGCAGCTTAGTTTTCGGTTCCCACGAGCAGTACTTC. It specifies CASSLVFGSHEQYF.

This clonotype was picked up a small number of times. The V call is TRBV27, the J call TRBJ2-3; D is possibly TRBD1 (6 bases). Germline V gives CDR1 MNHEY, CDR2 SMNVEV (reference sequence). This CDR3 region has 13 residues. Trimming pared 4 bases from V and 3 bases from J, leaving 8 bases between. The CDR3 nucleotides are TGTGCCAGCAGTTGGCAGGGGACAGATACGCAGTATTTT. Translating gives CASSWQGTDTQYF.

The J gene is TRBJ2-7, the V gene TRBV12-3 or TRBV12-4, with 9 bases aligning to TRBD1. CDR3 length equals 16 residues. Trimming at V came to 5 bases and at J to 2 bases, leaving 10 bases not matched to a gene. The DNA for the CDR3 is TGTGCCAGCAGTCTGGGGATAGGACAGGGGACCTACGAGCAGTACTTC. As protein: CASSLGIGQGTYEQYF.

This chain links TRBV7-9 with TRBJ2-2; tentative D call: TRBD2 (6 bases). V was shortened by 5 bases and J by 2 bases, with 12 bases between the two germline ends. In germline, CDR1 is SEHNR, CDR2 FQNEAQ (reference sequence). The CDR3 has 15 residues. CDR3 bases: TGTGCCAGCAGCCACGGACTAACAAACACCGGGGAGCTGTTTTTT. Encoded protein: CASSHGLTNTGELFF. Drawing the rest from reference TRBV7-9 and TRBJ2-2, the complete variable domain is DTGVSQNPRHKITKRGQNVTFRCDPISEHNRLYWYRQTLGQGPEFLTYFQNEAQLEKSRLLSDRFSAERPKGSFSTLEIQRTEQGDSAMYLCASSHGLTNTGELFFGEGSRLTVL.

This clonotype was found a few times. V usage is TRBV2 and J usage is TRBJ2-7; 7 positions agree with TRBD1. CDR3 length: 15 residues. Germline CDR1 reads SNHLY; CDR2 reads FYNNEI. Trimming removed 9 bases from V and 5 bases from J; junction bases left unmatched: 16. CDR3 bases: TGTGCCAGTTTACCGAAGACAGGGCAAGGGAACGAGCAGTACTTC. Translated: CASLPKTGQGNEQYF.

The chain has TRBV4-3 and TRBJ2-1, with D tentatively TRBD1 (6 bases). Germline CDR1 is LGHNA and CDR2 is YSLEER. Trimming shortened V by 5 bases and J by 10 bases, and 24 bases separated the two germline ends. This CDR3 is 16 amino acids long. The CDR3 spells CASSSAAPGARVEQFF. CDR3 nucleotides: TGCGCCAGCAGCTCTGCAGCGCCAGGGGCGCGGGTGGAGCAGTTCTTC.

CDR3 amino acids: CASNQRANTGELFF. Written as DNA, the CDR3 is TGTGCCAGCAATCAGCGCGCGAACACCGGGGAGCTGTTTTTT. The rearrangement uses TRBV11-2 and TRBJ2-2; D is ambiguous. Per the germline V gene, CDR1 is SGHAT and CDR2 is FQNNGV. The CDR3 contains 14 residues. V gave up 7 bases and J gave up 0 bases, with 9 bases separating them.

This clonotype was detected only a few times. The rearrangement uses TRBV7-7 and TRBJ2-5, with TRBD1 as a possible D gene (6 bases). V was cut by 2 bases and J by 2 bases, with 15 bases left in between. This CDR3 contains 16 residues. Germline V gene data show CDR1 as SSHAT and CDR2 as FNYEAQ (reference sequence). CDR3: CASSLSPRGPQETQYF. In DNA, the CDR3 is TGTGCCAGCAGCTTATCCCCCAGGGGACCTCAAGAGACCCAGTACTTC.

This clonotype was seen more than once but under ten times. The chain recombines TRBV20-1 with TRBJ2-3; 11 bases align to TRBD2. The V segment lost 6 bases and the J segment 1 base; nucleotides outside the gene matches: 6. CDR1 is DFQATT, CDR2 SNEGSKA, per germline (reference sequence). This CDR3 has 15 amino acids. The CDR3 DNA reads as TGCAGTGCGGAGGGACTAGCGGACCGCACAGATACGCAGTATTTT. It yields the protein CSAEGLADRTDTQYF.

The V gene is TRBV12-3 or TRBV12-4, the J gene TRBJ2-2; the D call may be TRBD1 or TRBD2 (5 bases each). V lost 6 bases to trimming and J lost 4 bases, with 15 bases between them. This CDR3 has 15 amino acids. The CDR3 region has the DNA TGTGCCAGCAGATCCGGGACCCAGGGCACCGGGGAGCTGTTTTTT. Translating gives CASRSGTQGTGELFF.

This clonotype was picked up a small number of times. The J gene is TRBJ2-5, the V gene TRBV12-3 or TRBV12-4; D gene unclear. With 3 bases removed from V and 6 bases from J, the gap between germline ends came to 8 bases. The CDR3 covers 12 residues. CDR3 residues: CASSFGFKTQYF. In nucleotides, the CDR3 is TGTGCCAGCAGTTTCGGGTTTAAGACCCAGTACTTC.

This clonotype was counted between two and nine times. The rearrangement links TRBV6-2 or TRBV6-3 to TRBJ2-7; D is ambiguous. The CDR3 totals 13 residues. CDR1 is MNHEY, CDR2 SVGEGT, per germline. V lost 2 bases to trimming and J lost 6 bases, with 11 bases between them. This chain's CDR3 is CASSYLGSTEQYF. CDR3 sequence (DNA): TGTGCCAGCAGTTACCTCGGCAGTACCGAGCAGTACTTC.

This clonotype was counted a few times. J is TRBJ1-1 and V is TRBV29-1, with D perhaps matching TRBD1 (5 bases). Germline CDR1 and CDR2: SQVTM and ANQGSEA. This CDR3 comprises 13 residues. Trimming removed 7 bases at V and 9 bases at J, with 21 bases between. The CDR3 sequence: CSAQNRGDGQAFF. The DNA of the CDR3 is TGCAGCGCCCAGAATAGAGGGGACGGTCAAGCTTTCTTT.

CDR3 sequence reads: CATNRGASGSPDTQYF. CDR3 coding DNA: TGTGCCACCAATCGCGGGGCTAGCGGGTCTCCAGATACGCAGTATTTT. The V gene is TRBV7-2, the J gene TRBJ2-3, with 8 bases that match TRBD2. This CDR3 comprises 16 residues. Germline V gene lookup returns CDR1 SGHTA and CDR2 FQGNSA. V was pared by 10 bases and J by 4 bases, with 16 bases of the junction left unmatched.

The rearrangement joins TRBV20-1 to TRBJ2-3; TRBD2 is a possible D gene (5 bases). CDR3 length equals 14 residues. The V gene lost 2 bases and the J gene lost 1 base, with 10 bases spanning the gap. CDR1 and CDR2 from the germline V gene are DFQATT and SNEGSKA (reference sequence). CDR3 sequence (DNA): TGCAGTGCTAGAACTAGTCTACGCACAGATACGCAGTATTTT. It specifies CSARTSLRTDTQYF.

This chain's CDR3 is CAWGDGLNTEAFF. CDR3 DNA: TGTGCCTGGGGGGACGGTTTGAACACTGAAGCTTTCTTT. V usage is TRBV30 and J usage is TRBJ1-1; D is perhaps TRBD1 (5 bases). The CDR3 is 13 amino acids. Trimming pared 5 bases from V and 0 bases from J, leaving 10 bases between. The germline CDR1 and CDR2 sequences are GTSNPN and SVGIG (reference sequence).

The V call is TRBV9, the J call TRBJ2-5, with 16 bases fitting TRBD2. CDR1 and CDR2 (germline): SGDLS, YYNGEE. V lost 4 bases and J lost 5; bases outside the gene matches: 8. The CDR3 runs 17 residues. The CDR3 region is CASSSGLAGGPGETQYF. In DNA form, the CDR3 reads TGTGCCAGCAGCTCGGGACTAGCGGGAGGGCCAGGGGAGACCCAGTACTTC.